This TCR beta chain was identified during a study of blood T cell repertoires in COVID-19. Study information: The study drew acute and convalescent COVID-19 samples from the United States, Italy and Spain. T cells, B-cell-depleted T cells, or PBMCs supplied cDNA or gDNA.

In the original workflow: Using reference gene primer amplification, nucleated cell counts were estimated. TCRdb keeps only in-frame clones here, not all; method: immunoSEQ multiplex PCR. The V and J calls and clone size are taken from that table; D and trimming were inferred from the DNA. The repertoire holds fewer than 250,000 clones, with roughly 90% as singletons. This CDR3 spans 14 amino acids. CDR1 and CDR2 (germline): MNHNS, SASEGT. Trimming cost V 3 bases and J 6 bases, with 12 bases left between them. The sample taken for sequencing was peripheral blood. The sequence derives from a woman in her seventies with acute or convalescent COVID-19. This chain connects TRBV6-1 to TRBJ1-5; unclear D gene. DNA of the CDR3: TGTGCCAGCAGTGATTTCGGGTTGAGTCAGCCCCAGCATTTT. Translating it yields CASSDFGLSQPQHF.